This TCR beta chain comes out of a study of blood T cell repertoires in COVID-19. Germline lookup yields CDR1 LNHDA and CDR2 SQIVND (reference sequence). V was pared by 3 bases and J by 6 bases, with 18 bases between. CDR3 length: 15 residues. Assay: immunoSEQ multiplex PCR; the TCRdb copy retains only in-frame clones and omits some. The top ten hold around 0.53% of the sample, which has some 180,000 clones, around 90% seen once. This receptor was identified in a man aged 45-65 years with acute or convalescent COVID-19. This chain uses TRBV19 with TRBJ2-7; D is perhaps TRBD2 (7 bases). Material for sequencing was peripheral blood. The CDR3 protein is CASSMRGGRFSEQYV. The CDR3 DNA reads as TGTGCCAGTAGTATGAGGGGGGGGCGCTTCTCCGAGCAGTACGTC.